This T cell receptor (beta chain) was profiled in a study of spatial heterogeneity in lung cancer. Background on the study: Detection consistently captured more beta-chain sequences than alpha-chain sequences. A unique TCR and UMI combination showed up more than ten times in raw reads, on average.

Every molecule of TCR cDNA had its own unique molecular identifier. MiXCR, run by TCRdb on the 5' RACE reads, gives a single entry per CDR3 protein. The sample lists some 12,000 distinct CDR3 sequences, approximately 6.2% seen once, with about a tenth in the top ten. This clonotype turned up a few times. Since the library was made to target alpha chains, this beta chain is a stray read and its abundance is not meaningful. This sample's time point: sample taken at primary tumor resection. Whole RNA, which was extracted from tumor, nontumor lung tissue or frozen PBMC, was sequenced without any cell sorting. The donors, 70 or so patients with untreated early-stage non-small cell lung cancer, provided the samples. Germline CDR1 reads SGHTA; CDR2 reads FQGNSA. V lost 1 base, J lost 9 bases, and 9 bases stayed unmatched. There are 16 residues in the CDR3.

The clonotype originates from a male donor with early-stage non-small cell lung cancer. The gene calls are TRBV7-2 and TRBJ2-1; 10 positions agree with TRBD2. The material sequenced was normal lung tissue next to the tumor, taken at surgery. The CDR3 DNA is TGTGCCAGCAGCTTAGGTCCTAGCGGGAGTAGTAGTGAGCAGTTCTTC. Translating gives CASSLGPSGSSSEQFF.